A single sample gave rise to the 21 T cell receptor beta chains below, sequenced in a study of cytomegalovirus exposure and HLA in healthy donors. The assay was immunoSEQ multiplex PCR, and TCRdb's table has in-frame clones only and misses some. The table records about 110,000 clones, 88% of them present only once. Sequencing input: PBMCs. These receptors were taken from a woman under 30 in good health and CMV-seronegative.

J is TRBJ1-4 and V is TRBV5-6, with TRBD1 matching over 9 bases. Germline V gene lookup returns CDR1 SGHDT and CDR2 YYEEEE. Trimming took 1 base from V and 5 from J; bases not matched to a gene: 12. The CDR3 totals 18 residues. CDR3 coding DNA: TGTGCCAGCAGCTTGCTTTCTGGACAGGGGTCTCCGAATGAAAAACTGTTTTTT. Protein: CASSLLSGQGSPNEKLFF. The variable domain in full, completed from reference TRBV5-6 and TRBJ1-4, reads DAGVTQSPTHLIKTRGQQVTLRCSPKSGHDTVSWYQQALGQGPQFIFQYYEEEERQRGNFPDRFSGHQFPNYSSELNVNALLLGDSALYLCASSLLSGQGSPNEKLFFGSGTQLSVL.

The chain has TRBV7-8 and TRBJ1-4; 7 nucleotides line up with TRBD1. Germline values: CDR1 SGHVS, CDR2 FQNEAQ. This CDR3 has 12 amino acids. After removal of 1 base from V and 12 bases from J, the junction contained 2 bases not matched to a gene. CDR3 coding DNA: TGTGCCAGCAGCTTAGGTACAGGGGAACTGTTTTTT. Translating it yields CASSLGTGELFF.

The chain is built from TRBV6-5 and TRBJ2-1; 9 bases are a match to TRBD1. Looked up from germline, CDR1 is MNHEY and CDR2 is SVGAGI. Trimming removed 6 bases from V and 9 bases from J; junction bases left unmatched: 12. The CDR3 consists of 15 residues. The chain's CDR3 is CASSTGTGIIGEQFF. The CDR3 DNA reads as TGTGCCAGCAGCACCGGGACAGGGATCATCGGTGAGCAGTTCTTC.

In its sample, this clone was seen once. CDR3 in DNA: TGTGCCAGCAGCTTCCTTTCCTACGAGCAGTACTTC. Its protein is CASSFLSYEQYF. The chain couples TRBV7-2 to TRBJ2-7, with D unclear. Germline V lookup: CDR1 SGHTA, CDR2 FQGNSA. Between the trimmed V and J ends, which lost 3 bases and 1 base, there was a span of 4 bases. The length of the CDR3 is 12 residues.

This sequence joins TRBV5-1 and TRBJ2-7; 9 nucleotides line up with TRBD2. V lost 4 bases to trimming and J lost 6 bases; unmatched junction nucleotides: 8. CDR1 is SGHRS and CDR2 is YFSETQ in the germline V gene. The CDR3 runs to 14 residues. In DNA form, the CDR3 reads TGCGCCAGCAGCCCGGGACTAGCTTCCGTCGAGCAGTACTTC. Encoded protein: CASSPGLASVEQYF.

This sequence joins TRBV4-3 and TRBJ2-2; 10 bases match TRBD2. The V gene's germline CDR1 is LGHNA and CDR2 YSLEER. V gave up 4 bases and J gave up 12 bases; unmatched junction bases: 17. The CDR3 is made up of 17 amino acids. The CDR3 reads CASSRATSGLRASQLFF. CDR3 bases: TGCGCCAGCAGCCGCGCGACTAGCGGGCTACGAGCCTCGCAGCTGTTTTTT.

The chain has TRBV5-4 and TRBJ2-2; 13 bases are a match to TRBD2. CDR3 length: 17 residues. With 3 bases clipped from V and 2 bases from J, the junction kept 4 bases outside the gene matches. Germline lookup yields CDR1 SGHNT and CDR2 YYREEE (reference sequence). The CDR3 nucleotides are TGTGCCAGCAGCTGGACTAGCGGGAGTGAAAACACCGGGGAGCTGTTTTTT. Protein product: CASSWTSGSENTGELFF.

The rearrangement joins TRBV7-9 to TRBJ1-2, with 7 nucleotides matching TRBD1. CDR3 length equals 16 residues. The ends lost 5 bases at V and 8 bases at J; junction bases unmatched: 17. CDR1 SEHNR and CDR2 FQNEAQ come from the germline V gene (reference sequence). The CDR3 is CASSHGVRRGVYGYTF. CDR3 in DNA: TGTGCCAGCAGCCACGGGGTGCGCAGGGGGGTCTACGGCTACACCTTC.

The chain recombines TRBV25-1 with TRBJ1-4; 8 bases are shared with TRBD1. CDR1 MGHDK and CDR2 SYGVNS come from the germline V gene. V lost 3 bases and J lost 8; bases outside the gene matches: 8. This CDR3 comprises 15 residues. DNA of the CDR3: TGTGCCAGCAGTGATGGCGGGACAGGAAGCGAAAAACTGTTTTTT. Translated, it gives CASSDGGTGSEKLFF.

This clone appeared a single time. The V gene is TRBV18, the J gene TRBJ2-3; 9 bases line up with TRBD2. The V gene end was trimmed by 5 bases and the J gene end by 2 bases; junction bases not matched to a gene: 5. This CDR3 comprises 15 residues. Germline V lookup: CDR1 KGHSH, CDR2 LQKENI. The CDR3 protein is CASSDSSGITDTQYF. The CDR3 DNA follows: TGTGCCAGCTCAGATTCTAGCGGGATCACAGATACGCAGTATTTT.

The rearrangement links TRBV5-1 to TRBJ2-1, with TRBD2 matching 10 bases. This CDR3 has 14 amino acids. Germline V gene sequence: CDR1 SGHRS, CDR2 YFSETQ. V was pared by 1 base and J by 6 bases, with 1 base of the junction left unmatched. The CDR3 nucleotides are TGCGCCAGCAGCTTGACTAGCGGGGCCAATGAGCAGTTCTTC. It specifies CASSLTSGANEQFF.

The rearrangement uses TRBV28 and TRBJ2-7; a possible D gene is TRBD1 (5 bases). V lost 6 bases to trimming and J lost 6 bases, with 18 bases between them. Germline loops: CDR1 MDHEN, CDR2 SYDVKM. CDR3 size: 14 residues. The CDR3 coding sequence is TGTGCCAGCAGCCAGTCAGGGTATTTGGGCGAGCAGTACTTC. Translated, it gives CASSQSGYLGEQYF.

The rearrangement joins TRBV2 to TRBJ2-1; 7 nucleotides match TRBD2. Per germline, CDR1 SNHLY and CDR2 FYNNEI. Trimming cost V 2 bases and J 15 bases; bases outside gene matches: 13. CDR3 length: 14 amino acids. Here the CDR3 reads CASSERASGLIAFF. CDR3 in DNA: TGTGCCAGCAGTGAAAGAGCTAGCGGCCTCATCGCGTTCTTC. Filled out from reference TRBV2 and TRBJ2-1, the complete variable domain reads EPEVTQTPSHQVTQMGQEVILRCVPISNHLYFYWYRQILGQKVEFLVSFYNNEISEKSEIFDDQFSVERPDGSNFTLKIRSTKLEDSAMYFCASSERASGLIAFFGPGTRLTVL.

This clone was recorded once. The chain has TRBV19 and TRBJ1-1; D is uncertain. This CDR3 has 14 residues. The V end was cut by 5 bases, the J end by 0 bases, with 10 bases between. Germline-derived CDR1 and CDR2 are LNHDA and SQIVND (reference sequence). CDR3 protein: CASSSYQVNTEAFF. CDR3 nucleotides: TGTGCCAGTAGTTCGTACCAGGTGAACACTGAAGCTTTCTTT.

The chain recombines TRBV5-1 with TRBJ2-5, with D possibly being TRBD2 (6 bases). The CDR3 length is 15 residues. Germline V gene lookup returns CDR1 SGHRS and CDR2 YFSETQ. V was pared by 0 bases and J by 1 base, with 10 bases between. CDR3 coding DNA: TGCGCCAGCAGCTTGGGTCCGGGAGTCCAAGAGACCCAGTACTTC. Translation gives CASSLGPGVQETQYF. Drawing the rest from reference TRBV5-1 and TRBJ2-5, the complete variable domain is KAGVTQTPRYLIKTRGQQVTLSCSPISGHRSVSWYQQTPGQGLQFLFEYFSETQRNKGNFPGRFSGRQFSNSRSEMNVSTLELGDSALYLCASSLGPGVQETQYFGPGTRLLVL.

V is TRBV7-3 and J is TRBJ1-2; D not resolved. The CDR3 runs to 14 residues. The germline V gene encodes CDR1 SGHTA and CDR2 FQGTGA. Trimming stripped 4 bases from V and 6 bases from J, with 15 bases between. The DNA of the CDR3 is TGTGCCAGCAGCTCGCCGGGGATAGTTGATGGCTACACCTTC. It yields the protein CASSSPGIVDGYTF.

V is TRBV6-5 and J is TRBJ2-1, with D uncertain. The CDR3 contains 14 residues. Germline V gives CDR1 MNHEY, CDR2 SVGAGI. The V end lost 6 bases, the J end lost 6 bases, and 15 bases lay between the germline ends. The CDR3 loop reads CASSPIRAINEQFF. CDR3 bases: TGTGCCAGCAGCCCGATCCGAGCTATCAATGAGCAGTTCTTC.

The J gene is TRBJ2-5, the V gene TRBV7-8; a weak D match, TRBD1 (6 bases). Germline V CDR1 and CDR2: SGHVS, FQNEAQ. This CDR3 is 11 amino acids long. V shed 7 bases and J shed 7 bases, with 10 bases lying between them. CDR3 region: CASTLGGTQYF. The CDR3, as DNA: TGTGCCAGCACCCTAGGGGGGACCCAGTACTTC.

This clone has only one observation. The chain has TRBV2 and TRBJ2-1; 10 bases map to TRBD2. V lost 2 bases, J lost 9 bases, and 7 bases stayed unmatched. In germline, CDR1 is SNHLY, CDR2 FYNNEI. This CDR3 has 15 amino acids. The CDR3: CASSESLAGEFEQFF. The CDR3 DNA is TGTGCCAGCAGTGAAAGCCTAGCGGGAGAGTTTGAGCAGTTCTTC.

The chain recombines TRBV29-1 with TRBJ1-2; TRBD1 matches at 7 bases. The V segment lost 0 bases and the J segment 7 bases; nucleotides outside the gene matches: 8. CDR3 length equals 14 residues. Looked up from germline, CDR1 is SQVTM and CDR2 is ANQGSEA. The CDR3 nucleotides are TGCAGCGTTGAAGATCTGAGGGGGCGGGGTGGCTACACCTTC. Its protein product is CSVEDLRGRGGYTF.

Written as DNA, the CDR3 is TGTGCCAGCAGCCGGACTGGGAGCACAGATACGCAGTATTTT. Amino acids: CASSRTGSTDTQYF. V gene TRBV7-2 combines with J gene TRBJ2-3; the D gene is possibly TRBD2 (5 bases). With 5 bases removed from V and 0 bases from J, the gap between germline ends came to 9 bases. Looked up from germline, CDR1 is SGHTA and CDR2 is FQGNSA. This CDR3 region has 14 residues.